This T cell receptor (beta chain) appears in the sequencing data of a study of beta chain features in type 1 diabetes. Germline values: CDR1 LGHNA, CDR2 YSLEER. V lost 0 bases, J lost 2 bases, and 17 bases stayed unmatched. This CDR3 is 21 amino acids long. Broader study findings: Patients with Type 1 diabetes showed moderately but significantly shorter TCRB CDR3s in all four CD4+ subsets.

Sequencing targeted expressed TCRB transcripts, as all isolated RNA had been reverse transcribed. Using immunoSEQ multiplex PCR, the repertoire was profiled, and TCRdb retains in-frame clones only, with some absent. The data hold some 900,000 clones, with roughly 16% observed a single time. To note about this clone: Its antigen is unidentified.

The sequence derives from a woman aged 18-30 years in good health. Material for sequencing was naive CD4+ T cells from blood. This chain connects TRBV4-3 to TRBJ2-3; 10 positions match TRBD2. CDR3: CASSQDQASGRVSRFTDTQYF. CDR3 nucleotides: TGCGCCAGCAGCCAAGATCAGGCAAGCGGGAGGGTCTCACGATTCACAGATACGCAGTATTTT.